The 26 T cell receptor beta chains given below trace back to one sample, sequenced in a study of beta chain features in type 1 diabetes. The investigators reverse transcribed all of the isolated RNA, so they sequenced expressed TCRB transcripts. Only in-frame clones appear in the TCRdb table, and some are missing; sequencing was by immunoSEQ multiplex PCR. Found here are fewer than 300,000 clones, 20% of them singletons; the top ten hold 0.028%. General observations from the study: Shorter TCRB CDR3s, moderately but significantly so, marked every one of the four CD4+ subsets in Type 1 diabetes patients.

These receptors have no known antigen. The sample taken for sequencing was naive CD4+ T cells from blood. The receptor source for this set is a woman aged 40-49 years with type 1 diabetes.

This clone was picked up a small number of times. The chain carries TRBV29-1 and TRBJ2-5, with TRBD2 identical over 11 bases. Gene TRBJ2-7 matches the end of the DNA better, so the J call may be wrong. This CDR3 comprises 12 residues. CDR1 is SQVTM, CDR2 ANQGSEA, per germline. The chain's CDR3 is CSVGLAGYEQYF. The CDR3, as DNA: TGCAGCGTTGGACTAGCGGGATACGAGCAGTACTTC.

The chain recombines TRBV20-1 with TRBJ1-1, with D possibly TRBD1 on 5 matching bases. The CDR3 extends over 11 amino acids. Germline values: CDR1 DFQATT, CDR2 SNEGSKA (reference sequence). Trimming pared 0 bases from V and 10 bases from J, leaving 9 bases between. In nucleotides, the CDR3 is TGCAGTGCTAGAGATAAAACAGGAGCTTTCTTT. Translated: CSARDKTGAFF.

The chain recombines TRBV5-6 with TRBJ2-7, with D possibly matching TRBD2 (5 bases). The CDR3 has 14 amino acids. Trimming removed 3 bases at V and 3 bases at J, with 13 bases between. Looked up from germline, CDR1 is SGHDT and CDR2 is YYEEEE. CDR3 DNA: TGTGCCAGCAGCTCCCTCCAGGAGGACTACGAGCAGTACTTC. Translation: CASSSLQEDYEQYF.

Concerning this clone: The same CDR3 is also encoded by other DNA sequences in this sample. This rearrangement joins TRBV5-1 to TRBJ2-7; 7 bases agree with TRBD1. Germline-derived CDR1 and CDR2 are SGHRS and YFSETQ. This CDR3 region has 14 residues. V lost 0 bases, J lost 4 bases, and 4 bases stayed unmatched. The CDR3 bases are TGCGCCAGCAGCTTGGGACAGGGAGCTTACGAGCAGTACTTC. Amino acid sequence: CASSLGQGAYEQYF.

This clone was counted a few times. The chain combines TRBV27 with TRBJ1-1; 9 bases align to TRBD1. Germline V gene lookup returns CDR1 MNHEY and CDR2 SMNVEV (reference sequence). V trimming: 5 bases; J trimming: 2 bases; junction bases outside the gene matches: 9. The CDR3 contains 16 residues. The DNA for the CDR3 is TGTGCCAGCAGTCCCAGAAGGGGACAGGGAAACACTGAAGCTTTCTTT. Its protein is CASSPRRGQGNTEAFF.

The chain links TRBV14 to TRBJ2-7; the D gene is possibly TRBD2 (5 bases). Germline V gives CDR1 SGHDN, CDR2 FVKESK. This CDR3 has 14 amino acids. Trimming took 5 bases from V and 0 from J, leaving 11 bases between them. CDR3 DNA: TGTGCCAGCAGCACCAGGAGGAGCTCCTACGAGCAGTACTTC. It is translated as CASSTRRSSYEQYF.

This clone was counted only a few times. This sequence joins TRBV30 and TRBJ1-5, with D possibly being TRBD1 (5 bases). The V gene's germline CDR1 is GTSNPN and CDR2 SVGIG (reference sequence). Trimming shortened V by 2 bases and J by 7 bases, and 12 bases separated the two germline ends. The CDR3 has 13 amino acids. The CDR3 DNA sequence: TGTGCCTGGAGTCCCCGGGGGGACCAGCCCCAGCATTTT. This encodes CAWSPRGDQPQHF.

This clone showed up just a few times. The rearrangement joins TRBV5-1 to TRBJ1-2; D call uncertain. Germline assignment: CDR1 SGHRS and CDR2 YFSETQ. Trimming pared 4 bases from V and 5 bases from J, leaving 15 bases between. CDR3 length: 14 residues. This chain's CDR3 is CASSPMEPRYGYTF. CDR3 bases: TGCGCCAGCAGCCCTATGGAGCCTCGATATGGCTACACCTTC.

This clone was counted a few times. The V and J genes are TRBV5-1 and TRBJ1-1; 8 bases line up with TRBD1. The CDR3 length is 13 residues. The trim removed 7 bases at V and 7 bases at J, leaving 9 bases unmatched. CDR1 is SGHRS, CDR2 YFSETQ, per germline. The CDR3 DNA follows: TGCGCCAGCCGGACAGGGATCGACGATGAAGCTTTCTTT. This codes for CASRTGIDDEAFF. The whole variable domain, filled in from reference TRBV5-1 and TRBJ1-1, reads KAGVTQTPRYLIKTRGQQVTLSCSPISGHRSVSWYQQTPGQGLQFLFEYFSETQRNKGNFPGRFSGRQFSNSRSEMNVSTLELGDSALYLCASRTGIDDEAFFGQGTRLTVV.

This clone has just a few counts. The chain uses TRBV18 and TRBJ1-6; maybe TRBD1 (6 bases). Germline values: CDR1 KGHSH, CDR2 LQKENI. V was pared by 2 bases and J by 8 bases, with 10 bases between. The CDR3 is 14 amino acids. The CDR3 region has the DNA TGTGCCAGCTCACCAAGGGGGGGCGATTCACCCCTCCACTTT. Its protein product is CASSPRGGDSPLHF.

This clone was picked up a small number of times. The rearrangement joins TRBV30 to TRBJ1-5; a weak D match, TRBD1 (6 bases). Germline lookup yields CDR1 GTSNPN and CDR2 SVGIG (reference sequence). The CDR3 covers 15 residues. V lost 0 bases to trimming and J lost 2 bases, with 11 bases between them. The CDR3 protein is CAWSVPGDGNQPQHF. The CDR3 bases are TGTGCCTGGAGTGTCCCAGGGGATGGCAATCAGCCCCAGCATTTT.

This rearrangement joins TRBV10-3 to TRBJ2-1; 7 nucleotides agree with TRBD1. The trim removed 9 bases at V and 5 bases at J, leaving 4 bases unmatched. The germline V gene has CDR1 ENHRY and CDR2 SYGVKD. CDR3 length: 12 amino acids. The CDR3 here is CAMDTGDNEQFF. The DNA of the CDR3 is TGTGCCATGGATACAGGGGACAATGAGCAGTTCTTC.

This clone was observed a handful of times. The chain links TRBV27 to TRBJ2-3; D is possibly TRBD1 (5 bases). Per the germline V gene, CDR1 is MNHEY and CDR2 is SMNVEV (reference sequence). The V gene lost 7 bases and the J gene lost 4 bases, with 9 bases spanning the gap. The CDR3 runs to 12 residues. Here the CDR3 DNA reads TGTGCCAGCACAGGGTTCGCAGATACGCAGTATTTT. It encodes CASTGFADTQYF.

This chain uses TRBV7-2 with TRBJ2-5, with D possibly TRBD2 on 5 matching bases. V lost 0 bases and J 2 bases, leaving 13 bases between the germline ends. Germline V gene sequence: CDR1 SGHTA, CDR2 FQGNSA. This CDR3 contains 16 residues. Here the CDR3 reads CASSLAGGLNQETQYF. The CDR3, as DNA: TGTGCCAGCAGCTTAGCCGGAGGCTTAAATCAAGAGACCCAGTACTTC. The full variable domain, in which reference TRBV7-2 and TRBJ2-5 provide the parts outside the CDR3, is GAGVSQSPSNKVTEKGKDVELRCDPISGHTALYWYRQSLGQGLEFLIYFQGNSAPDKSGLPSDRFSAERTGGSVSTLTIQRTQQEDSAVYLCASSLAGGLNQETQYFGPGTRLLVL.

The chain employs TRBV15 and TRBJ2-3; D gene unclear. The CDR3 length is 15 residues. Per the germline V gene, CDR1 is LNHNV and CDR2 is YYDKDF (reference sequence). The V and J ends lost 0 bases and 1 base respectively, with 8 bases between them. CDR3: CATSRDSQRTDTQYF. The DNA of the CDR3 is TGTGCCACCAGCAGAGATAGCCAGCGCACAGATACGCAGTATTTT.

The chain is built from TRBV28 and TRBJ1-2; TRBD1 matches at 7 bases. Per germline, CDR1 MDHEN and CDR2 SYDVKM. Losses at the gene ends were 2 bases for V and 8 bases for J; bases not matched to a gene: 5. CDR3 length: 13 amino acids. The CDR3: CASSLEGARGYTF. CDR3 sequence (DNA): TGTGCCAGCAGTTTAGAGGGGGCGCGCGGCTACACCTTC.

The chain employs TRBV30 and TRBJ1-3, with D possibly being TRBD1 (5 bases). The ends were cut back, 0 bases at V and 3 bases at J, with 12 bases in the middle. Germline V gene lookup returns CDR1 GTSNPN and CDR2 SVGIG (reference sequence). The CDR3 covers 15 residues. CDR3 DNA sequence: TGTGCCTGGAGTGTCTCCCAGGGTAGTGGAAACACCATATATTTT. Its protein product is CAWSVSQGSGNTIYF.

This clone has just a few counts. The CDR3 DNA reads TGTGCCAGCAGCCGGCTGGGACAGGTGTCGGGGCAGCCCCAGCATTTT. Amino acids: CASSRLGQVSGQPQHF. The chain employs TRBV5-6 and TRBJ1-5; 8 positions agree with TRBD1. The germline V gene has CDR1 SGHDT and CDR2 YYEEEE. The length of the CDR3 is 16 residues. J was trimmed by 7 bases and V by 4 bases; bases with no gene match: 13.

J is TRBJ1-5 and V is TRBV28; tentatively, D is TRBD1 (5 bases). The CDR3 contains 14 residues. V was shortened by 3 bases and J by 8 bases, with 14 bases between the two germline ends. Per the germline V gene, CDR1 is MDHEN and CDR2 is SYDVKM. The CDR3 region is CASSFEQGRKPQHF. The CDR3 DNA sequence: TGTGCCAGCAGTTTTGAGCAGGGAAGGAAGCCCCAGCATTTT. Filled out from reference TRBV28 and TRBJ1-5, the complete variable domain reads DVKVTQSSRYLVKRTGEKVFLECVQDMDHENMFWYRQDPGLGLRLIYFSYDVKMKEKGDIPEGYSVSREKKERFSLILESASTNQTSMYLCASSFEQGRKPQHFGDGTRLSIL.

This clone was seen only a few times. The chain employs TRBV29-1 and TRBJ1-1, with 9 bases that match TRBD1. V was clipped by 7 bases and J by 0 bases; unmatched bases: 6. The length of the CDR3 is 14 residues. CDR1 is SQVTM, CDR2 ANQGSEA, per germline. CDR3 sequence reads: CSAGQGTMNTEAFF. CDR3 DNA sequence: TGCAGCGCCGGACAGGGGACAATGAACACTGAAGCTTTCTTT.

The V call is TRBV30, the J call TRBJ1-2; D may be TRBD1 (6 bases). CDR3 size: 15 residues. The V end was cut by 1 base, the J end by 3 bases, with 15 bases between. Germline V CDR1 and CDR2: GTSNPN, SVGIG (reference sequence). CDR3 nucleotides: TGTGCCTGGAGTGGGATGGCAGGGGCCTACTATGGCTACACCTTC. The encoded protein is CAWSGMAGAYYGYTF.

The V call is TRBV11-2, the J call TRBJ1-3; D may be TRBD1 (5 bases). The CDR3 is 16 residues long. Germline assignment: CDR1 SGHAT and CDR2 FQNNGV. V lost 5 bases and J 4 bases, leaving 18 bases between the germline ends. CDR3 DNA: TGTGCCAGCAGCCCCGAGTCGGGGGTGTCGGGAAACACCATATATTTT. It specifies CASSPESGVSGNTIYF.

This chain links TRBV18 with TRBJ1-2; D gene uncertain. The CDR3 is made up of 16 amino acids. Germline V gene data show CDR1 as KGHSH and CDR2 as LQKENI. V lost 2 bases and J lost 4, with 17 bases in between. The CDR3 is CASSPMKTMQGYGYTF. CDR3 nucleotides: TGTGCCAGCTCACCAATGAAGACAATGCAAGGCTATGGCTACACCTTC.

This clone was detected a few times. This rearrangement joins TRBV9 to TRBJ1-4; 7 bases map to TRBD1. Germline CDR1 SGDLS, CDR2 YYNGEE. The CDR3 spans 12 residues. V shed 4 bases and J 14 bases; nucleotides not matched to a gene: 8. CDR3: CASSPTTGSLFF. The DNA for the CDR3 is TGTGCCAGCAGCCCCACGACAGGGAGTCTGTTTTTT. The full variable domain, in which reference TRBV9 and TRBJ1-4 provide the parts outside the CDR3, is DSGVTQTPKHLITATGQRVTLRCSPRSGDLSVYWYQQSLDQGLQFLIQYYNGEERAKGNILERFSAQQFPDLHSELNLSSLELGDSALYFCASSPTTGSLFFGSGTQLSVL.

The rearrangement links TRBV2 to TRBJ1-5, with a possible D match to TRBD1 (5 bases). The CDR3 consists of 15 residues. Germline loops: CDR1 SNHLY, CDR2 FYNNEI. With 2 bases removed from V and 7 bases from J, the gap between germline ends came to 15 bases. In DNA, the CDR3 is TGTGCCAGCAGTGAATCTTCGAGGGGAGGGCAGCCCCAGCATTTT. It codes for CASSESSRGGQPQHF.

The chain employs TRBV11-1 and TRBJ1-1; D is undetermined. Germline CDR1 is SGHAT and CDR2 is FQDESV (reference sequence). Deletions cut 6 bases from V and 6 bases from J, with 8 bases between. The CDR3 contains 11 residues. CDR3 sequence: CASSPFSEAFF. CDR3 nucleotides: TGTGCCAGCAGTCCGTTCTCTGAAGCTTTCTTT.